The entry below gives a single T cell receptor beta chain sequence along with its context. Antigen: not known. All of the donors resided in Nashville, Tennessee, and each was a Caucasian adult. Repertoires were generated with immunoSEQ multiplex PCR, while TCRdb's copy carries only in-frame clones and drops some. Among 2 million to 2.5 million clones listed, just under 95% were seen once. The record originates from a study of shared clonotypes between healthy human individuals. Across the study: Donors consisted of two women and three men between 18 and 49. Overall study findings and caveats: Naive subsets generally exceeded memory subsets in estimated richness. Inspection by rarefaction showed sorted-subset sequencing to be incomplete despite large depth.

The sequence came from a man in his late teens or twenties in good health. Some clones in this sample may be carry-over from other donors' samples. Sequencing used naive CD4+ T cells from PBMCs. Noted subset: CD45RA+ positively selected.

CDR3 amino acids: CASSENPLDEQYF. In nucleotides, the CDR3 is TGTGCCAGCAGTGAAAACCCTTTGGACGAGCAGTACTTC. V gene TRBV2 combines with J gene TRBJ2-7, with D uncertain. There are 13 residues in the CDR3. V was clipped by 2 bases and J by 5 bases, with 10 bases between them. Germline V lookup: CDR1 SNHLY, CDR2 FYNNEI.